This T cell receptor (beta chain) was found in a study of graft-versus-host responses after intestinal transplantation. Study at large: Recipients got multivisceral, liver-intestinal, or isolated intestinal transplants. Recipients were all induced with anti-thymocyte globulin, then given tacrolimus and steroids for about three years.

Clones were sequenced by immunoSEQ multiplex PCR, and TCRdb holds only the in-frame ones, with some missing. This sample has approximately 16,000 clones, with 75% to 90% found just once. The trim removed 2 bases at V and 6 bases at J, leaving 5 bases unmatched. Per germline, CDR1 SQVTM and CDR2 ANQGSEA. The CDR3 length is 14 residues. This clone was seen just once. The chain has TRBV29-1 and TRBJ2-2, with TRBD1 identical over 8 bases. This clonotype was obtained from a human patient who received an intestinal transplant, so some T cells may come from the graft donor. This sample comprised PBMCs, obtained roughly 110 days after intestinal transplant. In DNA form, the CDR3 reads TGCAGCGTTGAAAGGGCAGGGGGCCCCGGGGAGCTGTTTTTT. Translated: CSVERAGGPGELFF.